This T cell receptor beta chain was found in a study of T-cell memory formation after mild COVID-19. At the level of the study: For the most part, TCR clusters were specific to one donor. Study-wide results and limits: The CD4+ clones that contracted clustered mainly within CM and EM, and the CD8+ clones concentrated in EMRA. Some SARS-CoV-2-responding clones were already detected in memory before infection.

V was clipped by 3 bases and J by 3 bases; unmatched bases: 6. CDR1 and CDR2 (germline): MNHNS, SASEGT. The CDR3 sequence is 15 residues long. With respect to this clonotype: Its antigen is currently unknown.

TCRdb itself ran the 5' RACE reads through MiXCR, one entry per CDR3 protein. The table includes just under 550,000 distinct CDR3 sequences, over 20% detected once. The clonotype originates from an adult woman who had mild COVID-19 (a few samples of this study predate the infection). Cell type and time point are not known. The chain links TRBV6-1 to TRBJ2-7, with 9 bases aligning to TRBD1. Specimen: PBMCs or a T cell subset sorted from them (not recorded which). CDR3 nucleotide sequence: TGTGCCAGCAGTGACGGGACAGGGACCGTCTACGAGCAGTACTTC. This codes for CASSDGTGTVYEQYF.